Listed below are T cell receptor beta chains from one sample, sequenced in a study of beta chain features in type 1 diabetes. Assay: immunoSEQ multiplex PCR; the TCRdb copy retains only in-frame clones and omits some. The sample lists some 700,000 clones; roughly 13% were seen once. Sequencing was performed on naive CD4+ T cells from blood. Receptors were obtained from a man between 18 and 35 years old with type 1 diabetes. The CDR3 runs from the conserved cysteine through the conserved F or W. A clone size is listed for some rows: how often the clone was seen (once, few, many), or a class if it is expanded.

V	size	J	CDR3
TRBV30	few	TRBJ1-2	CASPARVGYGYTF
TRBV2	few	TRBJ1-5	CASSGQGLHQPQHF
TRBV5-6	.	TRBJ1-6	CASSTGGISPLHF
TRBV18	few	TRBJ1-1	CASSPLEGQGTEAFF
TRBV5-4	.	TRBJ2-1	CASSLRSGASYNEQFF
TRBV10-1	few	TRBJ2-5	CASSESPGGTQYF
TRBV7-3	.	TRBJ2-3	CASTPSGITDTQYF
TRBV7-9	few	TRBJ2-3	CASSLADYTDTQYF
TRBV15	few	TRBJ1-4	CATSRDRQGNEKLFF
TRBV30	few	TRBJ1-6	CAWSLGGLGNNSPLHF
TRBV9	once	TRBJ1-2	CASSVTGKNYGYTF
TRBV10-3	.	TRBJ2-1	CAISGSSGENLWDEQFF
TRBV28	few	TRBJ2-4	CASTGGNKNIQYF
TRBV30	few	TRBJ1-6	CASKGVYNSPLHF
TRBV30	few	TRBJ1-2	CAWSVIAGAGYTF
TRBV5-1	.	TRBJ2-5	CASTDTQETQYF
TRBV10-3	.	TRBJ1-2	CAITSEDAGGGGYTF
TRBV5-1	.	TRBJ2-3	CASSFEGSDTQYF
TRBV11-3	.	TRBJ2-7	CASSMGPPADEQYF
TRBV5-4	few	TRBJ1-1	CASSGAGLGTEAFF
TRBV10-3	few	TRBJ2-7	CAIRGLADEQYF
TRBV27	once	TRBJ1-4	CASSVTGTFNEKLFF
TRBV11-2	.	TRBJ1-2	CASSLDLRYYGYTF
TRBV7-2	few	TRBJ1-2	CASSAFGQGVLDGYTF
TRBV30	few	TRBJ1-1	CAREEGGGTEAFF
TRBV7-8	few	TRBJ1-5	CASSRDRGPTSNQPQHF
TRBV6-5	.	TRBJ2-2	CASSPLGDTGELFF
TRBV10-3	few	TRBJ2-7	CAISETAGTGKSYEQYF
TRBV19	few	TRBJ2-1	CASSIGTSSLEQFF
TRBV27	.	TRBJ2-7	CASSFIFGQSYEQYF
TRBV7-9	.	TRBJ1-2	CASSLDTYGYTF
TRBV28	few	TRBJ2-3	CASSLGGNTDTQYF
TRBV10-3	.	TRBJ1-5	CAISDPFPGQGANQPQHF
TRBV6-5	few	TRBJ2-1	CASSQLAGPINEQFF
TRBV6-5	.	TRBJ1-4	CASSRTATNEKLFF
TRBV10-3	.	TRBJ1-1	CAISGQGRSTEAFF
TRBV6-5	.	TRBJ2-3	CASSYSSGGGTDTQYF
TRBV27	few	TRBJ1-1	CASSSGSNTEAFF
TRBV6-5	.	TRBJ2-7	CASRNRDREDEQYF
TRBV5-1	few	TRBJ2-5	CASSSGPPQETQYF
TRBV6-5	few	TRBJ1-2	CASSPRSSGYTF
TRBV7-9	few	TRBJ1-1	CASSLDQGLNTEAFF
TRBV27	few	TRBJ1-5	CASSGGGGWGQPQHF
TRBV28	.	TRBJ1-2	CASSQGPRGADYGYTF
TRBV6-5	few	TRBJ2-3	CASSRLEVIDTQYF
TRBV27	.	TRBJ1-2	CASSLSQVRAYGYTF
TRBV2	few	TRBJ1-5	CASIGNMGTNQPQHF
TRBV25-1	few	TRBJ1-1	CASSDPLGQNTEAFF
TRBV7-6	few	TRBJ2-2	CASSLGQATNTGELFF